These 23 T cell receptor beta chains were sequenced from one sample in a study of naive and memory T cell subsets (dated by TCRdb to 2017 to 2019). The library came from 5' RACE. The data were produced on an Illumina MiSeq. The ligated cDNA was amplified in four rounds of PCR with nested alpha and beta constant region primers together with the SP2 primer. TCRdb passed the public sequencing reads through fastp at Q25 and MiXCR, retaining productive beta sequences. CDR3 protein sequences are deduplicated, and each keeps its most common genes and DNA. Counted in this sample were tens of thousands of distinct CDR3 sequences; 4.7% of them appeared once. The ten biggest clones cover approximately 0.84% of the sample. Using 3' ligation of a UMI-containing oligonucleotide to TCR cDNA, the study laid out a robust and sensitive protocol to amplify, sequence and analyze TCRs. The receptors shown here come from a female donor in good health.

Many counts were recorded for this clonotype. The chain employs TRBV20-1 and TRBJ1-1; no definite D call. The length of the CDR3 is 12 residues. The ends were cut back, 3 bases at V and 4 bases at J, with 9 bases in the middle. Germline V gene sequence: CDR1 DFQATT, CDR2 SNEGSKA (reference sequence). CDR3 nucleotide sequence: TGCAGTGCTAGCTTTGGGTCCACTGAAGCTTTCTTT. Amino acid sequence: CSASFGSTEAFF.

Ten or more counts support this clonotype. The chain links TRBV5-1 to TRBJ2-7; 7 nucleotides match TRBD2. Per the germline V gene, CDR1 is SGHRS and CDR2 is YFSETQ. J was trimmed by 4 bases and V by 8 bases; bases with no gene match: 12. The length of the CDR3 is 14 residues. The CDR3, as DNA: TGCGCCAGGTCCTCGGGAGGCCCGCATTACGAGCAGTACTTC. This codes for CARSSGGPHYEQYF.

There are many counts of this clonotype. The chain has TRBV7-9 and TRBJ2-1; D remains unclear. This CDR3 region has 14 residues. From germline, CDR1 is SEHNR and CDR2 FQNEAQ (reference sequence). Trimming removed 2 bases at V and 2 bases at J, with 7 bases between. CDR3 in amino acids: CASSLTETYNEQFF. The CDR3 nucleotides are TGTGCCAGCAGCTTAACGGAGACCTACAATGAGCAGTTCTTC. Together with reference TRBV7-9 and TRBJ2-1, the CDR3 gives the full variable domain: DTGVSQNPRHKITKRGQNVTFRCDPISEHNRLYWYRQTLGQGPEFLTYFQNEAQLEKSRLLSDRFSAERPKGSFSTLEIQRTEQGDSAMYLCASSLTETYNEQFFGPGTRLTVL.

This clonotype was seen a handful of times. V is TRBV20-1 and J is TRBJ1-4; the D is unclear. This CDR3 comprises 15 residues. CDR1 DFQATT and CDR2 SNEGSKA come from the germline V gene (reference sequence). Trimming pared 6 bases from V and 4 bases from J, leaving 18 bases between. The CDR3 is CSASLLGMGNEKLFF. The CDR3 DNA follows: TGCAGTGCCTCACTGCTGGGTATGGGTAATGAAAAACTGTTTTTT.

There are many counts of this clonotype. J is TRBJ2-7 and V is TRBV7-6; D is possibly TRBD1 or TRBD2 (5 bases each). CDR1 SGHVS and CDR2 FNYEAQ come from the germline V gene. The V gene lost 5 bases and the J gene lost 2 bases, with 16 bases spanning the gap. CDR3 length: 15 amino acids. The DNA of the CDR3 is TGTGCCAGCAGCCCATCAGGGTTTAGCGCCTACGAGCAGTACTTC. Protein sequence: CASSPSGFSAYEQYF.

Regarding this clonotype: One base away lies a much larger clone, so this may be a sequencing read error. The chain is built from TRBV28 and TRBJ1-5; 7 nucleotides align to TRBD1. Losses at the gene ends were 1 base for V and 9 bases for J; bases not matched to a gene: 12. CDR1 MDHEN and CDR2 SYDVKM come from the germline V gene. The CDR3 runs 16 residues. The CDR3: CASSLSRQGSMRPQHF. DNA for the CDR3: TGTGCCAGCAGTTTATCCCGACAGGGATCTATGCGGCCCCAGCATTTT.

There are a few counts of this clonotype. This rearrangement joins TRBV29-1 to TRBJ2-1; D may be TRBD1 or TRBD2 (5 bases each). The CDR3 consists of 14 residues. CDR1 and CDR2 (germline): SQVTM, ANQGSEA. With 3 bases removed from V and 6 bases from J, the gap between germline ends came to 15 bases. CDR3 nucleotides: TGCAGCGTTGATAGTGGGGGTCGGATCAATGAGCAGTTCTTC. This codes for CSVDSGGRINEQFF.

V gene TRBV7-6 combines with J gene TRBJ2-7; 11 bases agree with TRBD2. The length of the CDR3 is 16 residues. Looked up from germline, CDR1 is SGHVS and CDR2 is FNYEAQ. Trimming at V came to 4 bases and at J to 4 bases, leaving 9 bases not matched to a gene. Here the CDR3 reads CASSSPLAGGRYEQYF. CDR3 sequence (DNA): TGTGCCAGCAGCTCCCCCCTAGCGGGAGGAAGGTACGAGCAGTACTTC.

This clonotype was seen repeatedly, ten times or more. The chain uses TRBV9 and TRBJ2-3, with D tentatively TRBD2 (5 bases). This CDR3 is built from 14 residues. The V and J ends lost 9 bases and 4 bases respectively, with 18 bases between them. CDR1 and CDR2 from the germline V gene are SGDLS and YYNGEE. CDR3 residues: CANTLEGYADTQYF. The CDR3 DNA reads TGTGCCAACACCCTTGAGGGTTATGCAGATACGCAGTATTTT.

This clonotype has ten or more counts. The chain has TRBV7-2 and TRBJ1-2, with D tentatively TRBD1 (5 bases). The V end was cut by 7 bases, the J end by 8 bases, with 23 bases between. There are 15 residues in the CDR3. The germline CDR1 and CDR2 sequences are SGHTA and FQGNSA. CDR3 amino acids: CASIPQGYSPGGYTF. The CDR3 DNA sequence: TGTGCCAGCATACCCCAGGGTTACTCCCCGGGGGGCTACACCTTC.

This clonotype has at least ten counts. The chain links TRBV27 to TRBJ2-3; D might be TRBD1 (6 bases). Per germline, CDR1 MNHEY and CDR2 SMNVEV (reference sequence). This CDR3 is built from 17 residues. Trimming shortened V by 5 bases and J by 2 bases, and 20 bases separated the two germline ends. The CDR3 sequence is CASSTVYQGRSTDTQYF. The DNA of the CDR3 is TGTGCCAGCAGTACCGTGTACCAGGGGAGATCCACAGATACGCAGTATTTT.

This clonotype showed up many times. The chain has TRBV29-1 and TRBJ2-1, with 7 bases lining up with TRBD2. This CDR3 has 17 amino acids. Germline V CDR1 and CDR2: SQVTM, ANQGSEA. The trim removed 7 bases at V and 7 bases at J, leaving 22 bases unmatched. The CDR3 DNA follows: TGCAGCGGTTGGGCTACGGCGGGAGAGGACTCCCGTAATGAGCAGTTCTTC. Amino acid sequence: CSGWATAGEDSRNEQFF.

The rearrangement joins TRBV7-3 to TRBJ2-1, with 7 bases fitting TRBD2. The CDR3 has 18 residues. V trimming: 0 bases; J trimming: 9 bases; junction bases outside the gene matches: 17. Germline loops: CDR1 SGHTA, CDR2 FQGTGA. This chain's CDR3 is CASSLTTSWAGARGEQFF. In nucleotides, the CDR3 is TGTGCCAGCAGCTTAACGACCTCGTGGGCGGGAGCTAGGGGTGAGCAGTTCTTC.

A few counts support this clonotype. This chain joins TRBV3-1 and TRBJ1-6; D gene unclear. Trimming shortened V by 2 bases and J by 9 bases, and 5 bases separated the two germline ends. Germline lookup yields CDR1 LGHDT and CDR2 YNNKEL (reference sequence). The CDR3 sequence is 12 residues long. In DNA form, the CDR3 reads TGTGCCAGCAGCCAATTGGGTTCACCCCTCCACTTT. This encodes CASSQLGSPLHF.

This clonotype was detected ten times or more. The chain joins TRBV5-1 to TRBJ1-1; D is perhaps TRBD1 (5 bases). The CDR3 runs 14 residues. Trimming removed 0 bases at V and 3 bases at J, with 9 bases between. Germline V gene sequence: CDR1 SGHRS, CDR2 YFSETQ. In nucleotides, the CDR3 is TGCGCCAGCAGCTTGGAATGGGGGGACACTGAAGCTTTCTTT. Its protein is CASSLEWGDTEAFF.

This clonotype occurred many times. The chain has TRBV28 and TRBJ2-2, with D perhaps TRBD1 or TRBD2 (5 bases each). CDR3 length: 18 residues. Trimming removed 2 bases at V and 5 bases at J, with 21 bases between. Per the germline V gene, CDR1 is MDHEN and CDR2 is SYDVKM. The CDR3 DNA is TGTGCCAGCAGTTTAAGTGGGCAGGGACGAGTTGGGACCGGGGAGCTGTTTTTT. Protein sequence: CASSLSGQGRVGTGELFF.

This clonotype was seen at least ten times. The V gene is TRBV19, the J gene TRBJ2-3; 7 bases are a match to TRBD1. Germline V lookup: CDR1 LNHDA, CDR2 SQIVND (reference sequence). The CDR3 totals 13 residues. J was trimmed by 4 bases and V by 8 bases; bases with no gene match: 6. The CDR3 loop is CASQQGRADTQYF. In nucleotides, the CDR3 is TGTGCCAGTCAACAGGGGCGGGCAGATACGCAGTATTTT.

In this sample, this clonotype turned up many times. The chain uses TRBV2 and TRBJ2-1, with a possible D match to TRBD2 (5 bases). Between the trimmed V and J ends, which lost 6 bases and 8 bases, there was a span of 11 bases. Germline CDR1 and CDR2: SNHLY and FYNNEI. The CDR3 has 12 amino acids. CDR3 loop: CASSLEGDEQFF. The DNA for the CDR3 is TGTGCCAGCAGCCTTGAGGGCGATGAGCAGTTCTTC.

This clonotype was found many times. The chain uses TRBV7-2 and TRBJ2-1; D unclear. Per the germline V gene, CDR1 is SGHTA and CDR2 is FQGNSA. The CDR3 consists of 18 residues. Trimming removed 1 base at V and 7 bases at J, with 23 bases between. CDR3 nucleotides: TGTGCCAGCAGCTTAGGATCCGTGGCCTCCCCCCGCAAGAATGAGCAGTTCTTC. Translating gives CASSLGSVASPRKNEQFF. Complete variable domain (other parts from reference TRBV7-2 and TRBJ2-1): GAGVSQSPSNKVTEKGKDVELRCDPISGHTALYWYRQSLGQGLEFLIYFQGNSAPDKSGLPSDRFSAERTGGSVSTLTIQRTQQEDSAVYLCASSLGSVASPRKNEQFFGPGTRLTVL.

In this sample, this clonotype turned up many times. V is TRBV20-1 and J is TRBJ2-2; D is unresolved. Germline V CDR1 and CDR2: DFQATT, SNEGSKA (reference sequence). The CDR3 sequence is 14 residues long. V gave up 6 bases and J gave up 1 base, with 12 bases separating them. CDR3 bases: TGCAGTGCCAGACCCGGAGAGAACACCGGGGAGCTGTTTTTT. This gives the protein CSARPGENTGELFF.

This clonotype has ten or more counts. This sequence joins TRBV7-2 and TRBJ2-2, with a weak D call TRBD1 (6 bases). V was cut by 8 bases and J by 1 base, with 8 bases left in between. From germline, CDR1 is SGHTA and CDR2 FQGNSA. This CDR3 region has 13 residues. CDR3 residues: CASGTQNTGELFF. The CDR3 nucleotides are TGTGCCAGCGGGACACAGAACACCGGGGAGCTGTTTTTT.

Many counts were recorded for this clonotype. This sequence joins TRBV12-3 or TRBV12-4 and TRBJ1-1; D is unclear. This CDR3 is 13 amino acids long. V was cut by 3 bases and J by 4 bases, with 9 bases left in between. The CDR3 spells CASSFSAGTEAFF. The CDR3 DNA follows: TGTGCCAGCAGTTTTTCTGCCGGCACTGAAGCTTTCTTT.

This clonotype has ten or more counts. This chain connects TRBV20-1 to TRBJ1-2; possible D gene TRBD1, 5 bases. Germline V gives CDR1 DFQATT, CDR2 SNEGSKA (reference sequence). The V gene lost 5 bases and the J gene lost 7 bases, with 20 bases spanning the gap. The CDR3 sequence is 14 residues long. CDR3 sequence: CSAGVGQGDSGYTF. CDR3 nucleotide sequence: TGCAGTGCTGGAGTTGGGCAGGGAGATAGTGGCTACACCTTC.